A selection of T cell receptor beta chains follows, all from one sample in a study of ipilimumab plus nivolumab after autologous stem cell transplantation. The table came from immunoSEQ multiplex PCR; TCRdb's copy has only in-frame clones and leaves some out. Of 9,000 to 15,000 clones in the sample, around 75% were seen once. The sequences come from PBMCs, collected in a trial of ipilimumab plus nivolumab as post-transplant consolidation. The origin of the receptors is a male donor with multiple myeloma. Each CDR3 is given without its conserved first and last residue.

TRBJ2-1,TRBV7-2,ASSFQPGQGRDEQF
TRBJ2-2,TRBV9,ASSAGPSETGELF
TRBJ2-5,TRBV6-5,AGSGEETQY
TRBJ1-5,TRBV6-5,ASLLTGDRNQPQH
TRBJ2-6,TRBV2,ASSELISIQSRANVLT
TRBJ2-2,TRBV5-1,ASSPGGSGLAGNTGELF
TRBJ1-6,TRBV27,ASSGVGSPLH
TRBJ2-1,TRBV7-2,ASSFNRGDLEQF
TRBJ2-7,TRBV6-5,ASSYSWAEQY
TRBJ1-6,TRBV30,AWSAGRSPLH
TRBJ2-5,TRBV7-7,ASSREGGGETQY
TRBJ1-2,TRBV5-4,ASSPSEGLRYGYT
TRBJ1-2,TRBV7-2,ASSLALTGGWPGYT
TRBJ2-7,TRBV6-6,ASSSQGPDEQY
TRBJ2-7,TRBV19,ASSYGFTGDYEQY
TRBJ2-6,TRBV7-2,ASSLGAGSSGANVLT
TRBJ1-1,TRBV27,ASIPDRDRGEAF
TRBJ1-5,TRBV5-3,ASSLARTYQPQH
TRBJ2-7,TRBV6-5,ASSYSTWQGQY
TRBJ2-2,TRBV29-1,SVEAGGTGGELF
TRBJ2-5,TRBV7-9,ASSRRQGAWETQY
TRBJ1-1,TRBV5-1,ASSLDGVPGRMNTEAF
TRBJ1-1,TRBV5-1,ASSSKTSRIRSTEAF
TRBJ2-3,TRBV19,ASSPEEGNTQY
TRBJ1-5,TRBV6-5,ASPEAVGNQPQH
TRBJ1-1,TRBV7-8,ASSFTSIGLTNTEAF
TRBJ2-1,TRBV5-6,ASSPGAGWWQF
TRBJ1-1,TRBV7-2,ASSAGPKATEAF
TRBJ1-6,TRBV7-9,ASSPSTGVAYNSPLH
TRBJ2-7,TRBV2,ASSEELAGGSEQY
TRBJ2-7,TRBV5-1,ASSLIRGSEQY
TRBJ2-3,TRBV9,ASSVNQGTADTQY
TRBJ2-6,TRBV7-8,ASSPAGQISGANVLT
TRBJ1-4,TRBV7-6,ASSLEQGADEKLF
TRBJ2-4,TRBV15,ATSMGQIAKNIQY
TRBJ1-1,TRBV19,ASSIGVTEAF
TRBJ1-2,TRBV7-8,ASSSDRVYGYT
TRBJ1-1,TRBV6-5,ASSLQGAGNTEAF
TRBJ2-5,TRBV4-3,ASSQDYVQETQY
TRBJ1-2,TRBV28,ASSLGGSEYGYT
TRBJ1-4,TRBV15,ATSRDRALNEKLF
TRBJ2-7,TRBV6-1,ASSEMSTGLN
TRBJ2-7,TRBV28,ASSRSGGRGQKQY
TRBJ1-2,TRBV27,ASSTGTGRNYGYT
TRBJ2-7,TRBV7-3,ASSSSGGDEQY
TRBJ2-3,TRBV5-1,ASSFVGTSPSDTQY